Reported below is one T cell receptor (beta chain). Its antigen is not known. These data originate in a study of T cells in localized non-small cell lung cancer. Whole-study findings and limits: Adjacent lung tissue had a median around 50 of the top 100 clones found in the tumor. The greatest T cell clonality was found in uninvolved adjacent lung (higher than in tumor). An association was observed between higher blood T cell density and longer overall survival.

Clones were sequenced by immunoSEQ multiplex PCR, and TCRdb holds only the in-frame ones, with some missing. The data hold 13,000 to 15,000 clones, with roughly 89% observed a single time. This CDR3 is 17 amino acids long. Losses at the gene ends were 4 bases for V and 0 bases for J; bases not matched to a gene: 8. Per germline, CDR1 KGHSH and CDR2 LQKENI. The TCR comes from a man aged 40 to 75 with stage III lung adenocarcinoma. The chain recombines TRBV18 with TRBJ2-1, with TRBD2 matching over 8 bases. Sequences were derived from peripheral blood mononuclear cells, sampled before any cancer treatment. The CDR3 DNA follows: TGTGCCAGCTCACTAACGTTAGCGGGAACCTCCTACAATGAGCAGTTCTTC. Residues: CASSLTLAGTSYNEQFF.